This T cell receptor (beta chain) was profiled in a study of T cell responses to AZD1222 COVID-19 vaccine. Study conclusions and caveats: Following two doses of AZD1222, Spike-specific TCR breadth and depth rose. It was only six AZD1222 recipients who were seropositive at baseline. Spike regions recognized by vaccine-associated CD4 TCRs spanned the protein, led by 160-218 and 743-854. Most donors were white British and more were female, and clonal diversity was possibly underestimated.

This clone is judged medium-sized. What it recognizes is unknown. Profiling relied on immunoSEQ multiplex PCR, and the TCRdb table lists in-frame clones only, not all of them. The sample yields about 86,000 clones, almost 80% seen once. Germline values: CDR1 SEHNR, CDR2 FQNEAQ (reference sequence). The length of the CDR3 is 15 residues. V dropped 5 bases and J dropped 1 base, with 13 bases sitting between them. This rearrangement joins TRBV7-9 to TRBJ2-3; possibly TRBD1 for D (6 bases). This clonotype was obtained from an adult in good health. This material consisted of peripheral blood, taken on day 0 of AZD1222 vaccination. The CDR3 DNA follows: TGTGCCAGCAGCCGGGACACCTCGGGCACAGATACGCAGTATTTT. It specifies CASSRDTSGTDTQYF.